The clone carrying this T cell receptor beta chain was observed a few times. The source of the sample is a study of blood T cells in healthy people across ages. Study-wide background: In model experiments, template switching was able to capture about one barcoded beta molecule for every two T cells that were present.

Germline V gene sequence: CDR1 SGHTA, CDR2 FQGTGA. V shed 3 bases and J shed 3 bases, with 20 bases lying between them. This CDR3 has 17 amino acids. Sample-barcoded 5' priming and a J-beta primer mix drove a second PCR of roughly 6 to 12 cycles. A single record per CDR3 protein comes from TCRdb applying MiXCR to the 5' RACE reads. The sample shows 1.5 million to 2 million distinct CDR3 sequences, about 35% of them seen only once. The sequence was obtained from a woman under 40 in good health. This chain connects TRBV7-3 to TRBJ2-5, with D perhaps TRBD2 (5 bases). Input material: blood. CDR3 DNA sequence: TGTGCCAGCAGCTTTAAATATACGGACCCGGGGAAAGAGACCCAGTACTTC. It encodes CASSFKYTDPGKETQYF. Based on the CDR3 plus reference TRBV7-3 and TRBJ2-5, the full variable domain is GAGVSQTPSNKVTEKGKYVELRCDPISGHTALYWYRQSLGQGPEFLIYFQGTGAADDSGLPNDRFFAVRPEGSVSTLKIQRTERGDSAVYLCASSFKYTDPGKETQYFGPGTRLLVL.